Here is one TCR beta chain with its context. Its antigen remains unidentified. The data stem from a study of PD-1 blockade in classical Hodgkin lymphoma. The method was immunoSEQ multiplex PCR; TCRdb's version includes in-frame clones alone and lacks a portion of them. The top ten clones hold 13% to 15% of a sample with about 9,600 clones, around nine tenths of them seen once. Patients all relapsed after autologous stem cell transplantation, and there was variation in brentuximab vedotin exposure. Study conclusions and caveats: The CD4+ diversity rise by C4D1 was clearest in complete responders. Newly diagnosed patients reportedly trailed healthy donors in baseline TCR diversity. Although disease activity or prior therapy may be involved, causes of the repertoire differences remain undefined.

Germline CDR1 SGHTS, CDR2 YDEGEE. V lost 7 bases, J lost 0 bases, and 8 bases lay in between. This CDR3 has 12 residues. This specimen was peripheral blood mononuclear cells (PBMCs), taken at baseline. The chain couples TRBV5-8 to TRBJ2-7, with D possibly TRBD2 on 6 matching bases. The TCR was taken from a human donor with classical Hodgkin lymphoma. The CDR3 nucleotides read TGTGCCAGCCGGGGGAACTCCTACGAGCAGTACTTC. It translates to CASRGNSYEQYF. The variable domain in full, with the rest retrieved from reference TRBV5-8 and TRBJ2-7, is EAGVTQSPTHLIKTRGQQATLRCSPISGHTSVYWYQQALGLGLQFLLWYDEGEERNRGNFPPRFSGRQFPNYSSELNVNALELEDSALYLCASRGNSYEQYFGPGTRLTVT.